The 21 T cell receptor beta chains in this list originate from one sample, sequenced in a study of human versus mouse CDR3 diversity and MHC coevolution. The method was immunoSEQ multiplex PCR; TCRdb's version includes in-frame clones alone and lacks a portion of them. The repertoire includes more than 60,000 clones, approximately 90% of them detected once, and around 0.15% sits in the top ten. Sequenced sample: naive CD4+ T cells from blood. Sample subset: CD45RO-negative CD62L-positive naive CD4 T cells. The origin of the receptors is a person between 30 and 69 years old in good health.

The V call is TRBV28, the J call TRBJ1-2, with D possibly TRBD1 on 5 matching bases. Germline-derived CDR1 and CDR2 are MDHEN and SYDVKM. This CDR3 is built from 14 residues. V gave up 5 bases and J gave up 4 bases, with 14 bases separating them. The DNA for the CDR3 is TGTGCCAGCAGTGTCCCGCCGACAGCCTATGGCTACACCTTC. This encodes CASSVPPTAYGYTF.

V usage is TRBV6-5 and J usage is TRBJ2-1; 9 bases fit TRBD2. The CDR3 has 15 amino acids. Germline values: CDR1 MNHEY, CDR2 SVGAGI. The V segment lost 6 bases and the J segment 6 bases; nucleotides outside the gene matches: 9. CDR3 in DNA: TGTGCCAGCAGAGCCCTCGGGACTAGCTTCAATGAGCAGTTCTTC. As protein: CASRALGTSFNEQFF.

This chain joins TRBV5-1 and TRBJ2-7; 9 bases are a match to TRBD1. Trimming took 0 bases from V and 4 from J; bases not matched to a gene: 5. CDR1 and CDR2 (germline): SGHRS, YFSETQ. This CDR3 region has 15 residues. The CDR3 here is CASSLGDRVRYEQYF. For the CDR3, the DNA is TGCGCCAGCAGCTTGGGGGACAGGGTACGGTACGAGCAGTACTTC.

The chain combines TRBV5-6 with TRBJ1-2; 7 nucleotides line up with TRBD1. CDR1 is SGHDT, CDR2 YYEEEE, per germline. The CDR3 loop spans 14 amino acids. V shed 7 bases, J shed 4 bases, and the junction held 10 bases outside the gene matches. The CDR3 DNA is TGTGCCAGCCTAGGACAGGCGAACTCCTATGGCTACACCTTC. This translates into CASLGQANSYGYTF.

The chain is built from TRBV15 and TRBJ2-7, with D possibly TRBD1 on 6 matching bases. V lost 3 bases and J 3 bases, leaving 9 bases between the germline ends. Looked up from germline, CDR1 is LNHNV and CDR2 is YYDKDF (reference sequence). The CDR3 sequence is 13 residues long. The CDR3 DNA reads TGTGCCACCAGCAGCACAGGGATCTACGAGCAGTACTTC. The encoded protein is CATSSTGIYEQYF.

The chain is built from TRBV6-5 and TRBJ2-7; D may be TRBD2 (6 bases). This CDR3 comprises 14 residues. Germline V gene sequence: CDR1 MNHEY, CDR2 SVGAGI. Trimming took off 2 bases at V and 3 bases at J, with 11 bases between the two ends. CDR3 residues: CASSYGGAVYEQYF. The CDR3 DNA follows: TGTGCCAGCAGTTACGGCGGGGCGGTCTACGAGCAGTACTTC.

The rearrangement links TRBV15 to TRBJ2-7, with TRBD2 identical over 7 bases. Germline assignment: CDR1 LNHNV and CDR2 YYDKDF (reference sequence). The CDR3 has 15 amino acids. Trimming cost V 0 bases and J 1 base; bases outside gene matches: 3. The CDR3 loop is CATSREGGRSYEQYF. CDR3 coding DNA: TGTGCCACCAGCAGAGAGGGGGGGAGATCCTACGAGCAGTACTTC.

CDR3 residues: CASVRDSPQAFF. In DNA, the CDR3 is TGTGCCAGTGTTCGGGACAGCCCTCAAGCTTTCTTT. The chain is built from TRBV18 and TRBJ1-1, with TRBD1 matching over 7 bases. V was pared by 9 bases and J by 9 bases, with 10 bases of the junction left unmatched. Germline values: CDR1 KGHSH, CDR2 LQKENI. The CDR3 totals 12 residues.

V and J are TRBV6-1 and TRBJ1-4; D perhaps matches TRBD1 (5 bases). Trimming pared 3 bases from V and 6 bases from J, leaving 17 bases between. Looked up from germline, CDR1 is MNHNS and CDR2 is SASEGT. CDR3 length: 16 amino acids. CDR3 bases: TGTGCCAGCAGTGAGGGCAGGGTAGGATATTATGAAAAACTGTTTTTT. It yields the protein CASSEGRVGYYEKLFF.

The chain employs TRBV5-1 and TRBJ2-1; 11 bases are a match to TRBD2. The V and J ends lost 1 base and 11 bases, in that order; junction bases with no gene match: 5. This CDR3 has 14 amino acids. The germline gives CDR1 SGHRS, CDR2 YFSETQ. Here the CDR3 DNA reads TGCGCCAGCAGCTTGACTAGCGGGAGTCCCAAGCAGTTCTTC. Protein sequence: CASSLTSGSPKQFF.

The chain carries TRBV5-6 and TRBJ2-1; possible D gene TRBD2, 5 bases. The V end was cut by 5 bases, the J end by 0 bases, with 15 bases between. The CDR3 length is 16 residues. Germline CDR1 SGHDT, CDR2 YYEEEE. The CDR3 bases are TGTGCCAGCAGGGAGGCGGATGTGATCTCCTACAATGAGCAGTTCTTC. Its protein product is CASREADVISYNEQFF.

The chain has TRBV25-1 and TRBJ1-1; weak D call: TRBD1 (5 bases). Deletions cut 5 bases from V and 1 base from J, with 11 bases between. The CDR3 extends over 14 amino acids. Germline V gives CDR1 MGHDK, CDR2 SYGVNS. CDR3 DNA sequence: TGTGCCAGCAGTAAAGCTACAGGGAACACTGAAGCTTTCTTT. This translates into CASSKATGNTEAFF.

The V call is TRBV11-2, the J call TRBJ1-1, with D unresolved. This CDR3 comprises 14 residues. Germline CDR1 is SGHAT and CDR2 is FQNNGV. With 4 bases removed from V and 0 bases from J, the gap between germline ends came to 9 bases. The CDR3, as DNA: TGTGCCAGCAGCTCGATAGCCTTGAACACTGAAGCTTTCTTT. It specifies CASSSIALNTEAFF.

This chain joins TRBV5-4 and TRBJ1-1; TRBD1 aligns across 7 bases. The CDR3 is made up of 11 amino acids. J was trimmed by 12 bases and V by 0 bases; bases with no gene match: 2. Germline CDR1 reads SGHNT; CDR2 reads YYREEE (reference sequence). The CDR3 coding sequence is TGTGCCAGCAGCTTGGGACAGGGAACTTTCTTT. This encodes CASSLGQGTFF. Full variable domain (missing parts from reference TRBV5-4 and TRBJ1-1): ETGVTQSPTHLIKTRGQQVTLRCSSQSGHNTVSWYQQALGQGPQFIFQYYREEENGRGNFPPRFSGLQFPNYSSELNVNALELDDSALYLCASSLGQGTFFGQGTRLTVV.

This rearrangement joins TRBV5-1 to TRBJ1-1, with D perhaps TRBD1 (5 bases). The V end was cut by 0 bases, the J end by 2 bases, with 8 bases between. This CDR3 is 14 amino acids long. Germline V gives CDR1 SGHRS, CDR2 YFSETQ. CDR3 protein: CASSLERGNTEAFF. As DNA, the CDR3 is TGCGCCAGCAGCTTGGAAAGGGGAAACACTGAAGCTTTCTTT.

The chain uses TRBV6-4 and TRBJ2-3; the match to TRBD2 covers 10 bases. Germline values: CDR1 MRHNA, CDR2 SNTAGT. The CDR3 is 14 residues long. The junction had 4 bases not matched to a gene; V was cut back by 5 bases and J by 5 bases. The CDR3 protein is CASSPSGRQDTQYF. The CDR3 nucleotides are TGTGCCAGCAGTCCTAGCGGGAGACAAGATACGCAGTATTTT.

The chain recombines TRBV18 with TRBJ1-2; D gene ambiguous. The CDR3 runs to 15 residues. Trimming removed 4 bases at V and 6 bases at J, with 18 bases between. Germline CDR1 and CDR2: KGHSH and LQKENI. This CDR3 is CASSHGLEWQDGYTF. For the CDR3, the DNA is TGTGCCAGCTCACATGGCTTAGAATGGCAGGATGGCTACACCTTC.

Only a few counts were recorded for this clone. CDR3 sequence reads: CASVGTGGTGELFF. The CDR3 DNA reads TGTGCCAGCGTAGGGACAGGGGGCACCGGGGAGCTGTTTTTT. The chain combines TRBV10-3 with TRBJ2-2; TRBD1 matches 11 bases. The CDR3 loop spans 14 amino acids. The germline CDR1 and CDR2 sequences are ENHRY and SYGVKD. V trimming: 10 bases; J trimming: 4 bases; junction bases outside the gene matches: 5.

The chain employs TRBV5-1 and TRBJ1-1; D unresolved. V was pared by 0 bases and J by 4 bases, with 10 bases between. This CDR3 has 14 amino acids. Germline values: CDR1 SGHRS, CDR2 YFSETQ. In DNA form, the CDR3 reads TGCGCCAGCAGCTTGGCTGTGGGGAGCACTGAAGCTTTCTTT. It specifies CASSLAVGSTEAFF.

The chain couples TRBV5-1 to TRBJ1-6; D is unclear. The germline CDR1 and CDR2 sequences are SGHRS and YFSETQ. V lost 0 bases, J lost 8 bases, and 12 bases lay in between. This CDR3 is built from 15 residues. The CDR3 is CASSLAGQSYSPLHF. The CDR3 DNA reads TGCGCCAGCAGCTTGGCGGGTCAGTCTTATTCACCCCTCCACTTT.

In DNA, the CDR3 is TGTGCCAGTAGTATGACATCCTCTGGGGCCAACGTCCTGACTTTC. It encodes CASSMTSSGANVLTF. The chain links TRBV19 to TRBJ2-6; no clear D gene. This CDR3 spans 15 amino acids. The V gene lost 3 bases and the J gene lost 0 bases, with 6 bases spanning the gap. Per the germline V gene, CDR1 is LNHDA and CDR2 is SQIVND (reference sequence).